Presented here are 28 T cell receptor beta chains from one specimen sequenced in a study of breast tumors, draining lymph nodes, adjacent tissues. The lymph nodes were axillary draining lymph nodes from breast cancer patients. TCRdb reanalysed the multiplex PCR reads using MiXCR and keeps one entry per CDR3 protein. The sample records about 180,000 distinct CDR3 sequences, roughly 30% being singletons. Sequenced: axillary lymph node tissue. The receptors were sampled from a female donor with breast cancer. Some clones in this sample may be carry-over from other donors' samples.

CDR3 in DNA: TGTGCCAGCAGCCGCTTTTTGTTGGAAGCTTTCTTT. Translated: CASSRFLLEAFF. This chain connects TRBV7-3 to TRBJ1-1, with D uncertain. The germline CDR1 and CDR2 sequences are SGHTA and FQGTGA. V lost 5 bases and J 8 bases, leaving 12 bases between the germline ends. This CDR3 contains 12 residues.

This chain connects TRBV20-1 to TRBJ2-3; 8 bases fit TRBD2. This CDR3 has 13 residues. V was pared by 6 bases and J by 5 bases, with 7 bases of the junction left unmatched. Germline V gives CDR1 DFQATT, CDR2 SNEGSKA (reference sequence). For the CDR3, the DNA is TGCAGTGCCCTAGGGACTAGTAAAGATACGCAGTATTTT. Encoded protein: CSALGTSKDTQYF.

This clonotype was recorded many times. This chain links TRBV5-5 with TRBJ1-2; D gene unclear. Trimming shortened V by 0 bases and J by 3 bases, and 12 bases separated the two germline ends. CDR1 is SGHKS, CDR2 YYEKEE, per germline (reference sequence). The CDR3 loop spans 15 amino acids. CDR3 bases: TGTGCCAGCAGCTTGGCCGGCCAACCCTACTATGGCTACACCTTC. It yields the protein CASSLAGQPYYGYTF.

Worth noting for this clonotype: An end of the junction does not agree with germline; a read error may underlie this. The J gene is TRBJ1-2, the V gene TRBV4-2, with D tentatively TRBD1 (5 bases). There are 14 residues in the CDR3. Germline lookup yields CDR1 LGHNA and CDR2 YNFKEQ. In nucleotides, the CDR3 is TGTGCCAGCGGCCAAGACAGCGCCAACTATGGCTACACCTTC. Amino acids: CASGQDSANYGYTF.

As to this clonotype: The CDR3 ends on some other residue instead of the conserved phenylalanine or tryptophan, so this is likely a read error. The chain carries TRBV20-1 and TRBJ1-5; a possible D gene is TRBD1 (6 bases). The germline CDR1 and CDR2 sequences are DFQATT and SNEGSKA (reference sequence). V lost 6 bases, J lost 0 bases, and 15 bases lay in between. The CDR3 covers 15 residues. The CDR3 reads CSALDRAYSNQPQHG. The DNA for the CDR3 is TGCAGTGCCCTGGACAGAGCGTATAGCAATCAGCCCCAGCATGGT.

Many counts were recorded for this clonotype. One end of the junction varies from germline; a read error may be responsible. The V and J genes are TRBV20-1 and TRBJ2-7; 7 nucleotides match TRBD1. Per the germline V gene, CDR1 is DFQATT and CDR2 is SNEGSKA (reference sequence). CDR3 length: 15 amino acids. This chain's CDR3 is CSVRDRAGGPYEQYF. CDR3 in DNA: TGCAGTGTTAGAGATAGGGCAGGGGGTCCCTACGAGCAGTACTTC.

The table lists this clonotype with many counts. V is TRBV19 and J is TRBJ2-1, with D possibly being TRBD2 (6 bases). This CDR3 comprises 16 residues. Trimming took 7 bases from V and 3 from J, leaving 19 bases between them. Germline loops: CDR1 LNHDA, CDR2 SQIVND (reference sequence). Here the CDR3 DNA reads TGTGCCAGTACCCCCCTGAACGGCGGGGACTACAATGAGCAGTTCTTC. Encoded protein: CASTPLNGGDYNEQFF. Combining the CDR3 with reference TRBV19 and TRBJ2-1 gives the whole variable domain DGGITQSPKYLFRKEGQNVTLSCEQNLNHDAMYWYRQDPGQGLRLIYYSQIVNDFQKGDIAEGYSVSREKKESFPLTVTSAQKNPTAFYLCASTPLNGGDYNEQFFGPGTRLTVL.

This clonotype was seen repeatedly, ten times or more. The V gene is TRBV6-5, the J gene TRBJ1-4, with a tentative D call TRBD1 (6 bases). The CDR3 loop spans 14 amino acids. The germline V gene has CDR1 MNHEY and CDR2 SVGAGI. Deletions cut 6 bases from V and 13 bases from J, with 21 bases between. The CDR3 DNA is TGTGCCAGCAGAAGGAACAGGGATAGCAACGTACTGTTTTTT. Translation gives CASRRNRDSNVLFF.

In this sample, this clonotype turned up a few times. The chain links TRBV6-5 to TRBJ2-7; TRBD1 matches 8 bases. V lost 6 bases to trimming and J lost 3 bases; unmatched junction nucleotides: 19. The V gene's germline CDR1 is MNHEY and CDR2 SVGAGI. This CDR3 is built from 18 residues. CDR3 sequence reads: CASRPGTGTWGAYYEQYF. In nucleotides, the CDR3 is TGTGCCAGCAGGCCCGGGACAGGAACCTGGGGGGCTTACTACGAGCAGTACTTC.

In its sample, this clonotype was seen a few times. The CDR3: CASSPGTGSRELFF. CDR3 DNA sequence: TGTGCCAGCAGCCCCGGGACAGGGTCCCGGGAGCTGTTTTTT. The genes are TRBV11-3 and TRBJ2-2; 9 bases match TRBD1. CDR1 and CDR2 (germline): SGHNT, YENEEA. V lost 5 bases and J lost 9; bases outside the gene matches: 7. CDR3 length equals 14 residues.

About this clonotype: A much larger clone differs by one base, so this may be a read error. The rearrangement links TRBV6-2 or TRBV6-3 to TRBJ1-6; 9 bases agree with TRBD1. This CDR3 has 15 amino acids. Germline V gives CDR1 MNHEY, CDR2 SVGEGT. The CDR3 reads CASSHSDRGWSPLHF. Here the CDR3 DNA reads TGTGCCAGCAGTCACTCGGACAGGGGCTGGTCACCCCTCCACTTT.

About this clonotype itself: A read error may explain this, as a much larger clone is one base away. The chain uses TRBV16 and TRBJ2-1; 7 bases map to TRBD2. Looked up from germline, CDR1 is KGHSY and CDR2 is FQNENV. The V segment lost 4 bases and the J segment 12 bases; nucleotides outside the gene matches: 9. The CDR3 has 13 amino acids. For the CDR3, the DNA is TGTGCCAGCAGCCCTCCACCCGCGGGGGTGCAGTTCTTC. It codes for CASSPPPAGVQFF.

This clonotype has a count of ten or more. This sequence joins TRBV5-6 and TRBJ1-3; D uncertain. Germline CDR1 is SGHDT and CDR2 is YYEEEE. The CDR3 loop spans 17 amino acids. The V end lost 5 bases, the J end lost 3 bases, and 21 bases lay between the germline ends. As DNA, the CDR3 is TGTGCCAGCAGTTACCCGGACTCCGGGTTCGGTGGAAACACCATATATTTT. Encoded protein: CASSYPDSGFGGNTIYF.

As regards this clonotype: A single base separates this from a much larger clone, so it may be a read error. This CDR3 is missing its conserved last phenylalanine or tryptophan, likely due to a read error. The chain joins TRBV12-3 or TRBV12-4 to TRBJ1-2, with 7 bases aligning to TRBD1. Trimming cost V 8 bases and J 6 bases; bases outside gene matches: 15. The CDR3 is 15 amino acids. The CDR3 bases are TGTGCCAGCTGGGGGGGCCAGGGGGAATGGAATGGCTACACCTCC. Its translation: CASWGGQGEWNGYTS.

This clonotype was seen more than once but under ten times. The chain couples TRBV5-4 to TRBJ2-1, with D possibly TRBD2 on 5 matching bases. CDR1 and CDR2 (germline): SGHNT, YYREEE (reference sequence). This CDR3 comprises 17 residues. The ends were cut back, 0 bases at V and 5 bases at J, with 18 bases in the middle. CDR3 nucleotides: TGTGCCAGCAGCTTGGGTAGCGCGGGCCTTGGGGACAATGAGCAGTTCTTC. Protein product: CASSLGSAGLGDNEQFF.

Concerning this clonotype: A read error may be the cause here, since a much bigger clone is one base away. This likely comes from a read error, as the CDR3 has no conserved phenylalanine or tryptophan at its end. The rearrangement links TRBV19 to TRBJ2-7, with 10 bases identical to TRBD1. This CDR3 is built from 14 residues. V was pared by 5 bases and J by 3 bases, with 4 bases of the junction left unmatched. Germline loops: CDR1 LNHDA, CDR2 SQIVND (reference sequence). The CDR3 DNA sequence: TGTGCCAGTAGTCGACAGGGGGCCCTCTACGAGCAGTACCTC. It specifies CASSRQGALYEQYL.

The gene calls are TRBV11-3 and TRBJ2-7, with TRBD1 matching 9 bases. The CDR3 is 15 residues long. Germline CDR1 and CDR2: SGHNT and YENEEA. Unmatched junction bases numbered 12, after V lost 5 bases and J lost 7 bases. The CDR3 protein is CASSPRDRAQGEQYV. CDR3 nucleotides: TGTGCCAGCAGCCCCCGGGACAGGGCCCAGGGAGAGCAGTACGTC.

This clonotype was seen a few times. A read error is possible here, since a much larger clone lies one base away. The chain combines TRBV5-4 with TRBJ2-1; D not resolved. CDR1 is SGHNT, CDR2 YYREEE, per germline (reference sequence). The CDR3 has 16 residues. V dropped 1 base and J dropped 0 bases, with 11 bases sitting between them. The CDR3 nucleotides read TGTGCCAGCAGCTTGCTTCAGGCGACCTCCTACAATGAGCAGTTCTTC. This translates into CASSLLQATSYNEQFF.

J is TRBJ1-2 and V is TRBV3-1, with 8 bases that match TRBD1. This CDR3 contains 14 residues. The V gene end was trimmed by 6 bases and the J gene end by 8 bases; junction bases not matched to a gene: 11. Germline CDR1 is LGHDT and CDR2 is YNNKEL (reference sequence). CDR3 in amino acids: CASRHGQGRGGYTF. The CDR3 DNA follows: TGTGCCAGCAGACACGGACAGGGCCGGGGGGGCTACACCTTC.

This clonotype was seen repeatedly, ten times or more. V gene TRBV7-3 combines with J gene TRBJ2-1; tentative D call: TRBD2 (6 bases). CDR3 length equals 16 residues. Germline V gene sequence: CDR1 SGHTA, CDR2 FQGTGA. Trimming removed 5 bases at V and 1 base at J, with 15 bases between. CDR3 sequence (DNA): TGTGCCAGCAGCCCCCAGGGCGGGACTTCCTACAATGAGCAGTTCTTC. Protein sequence: CASSPQGGTSYNEQFF.

This clonotype was recorded many times. The V gene is TRBV6-2 or TRBV6-3, the J gene TRBJ2-3; D is unresolved. V was clipped by 6 bases and J by 3 bases, with 7 bases between them. This CDR3 spans 12 amino acids. CDR1 is MNHEY, CDR2 SVGEGT, per germline. CDR3 bases: TGTGCCAGCAGGATACCAACAGATACGCAGTATTTT. Translation gives CASRIPTDTQYF.

A word on this clonotype: One end of the junction varies from germline; a read error may be responsible. The rearrangement links TRBV20-1 to TRBJ2-5, with a weak D call TRBD2 (6 bases). In germline, CDR1 is DFQATT, CDR2 SNEGSKA (reference sequence). This CDR3 region has 12 residues. CDR3 amino acids: CRARRDGETQYF. CDR3 sequence (DNA): TGCAGGGCTAGGCGGGACGGAGAGACCCAGTACTTC.

Notes on this clonotype: A much more abundant neighbour one base away suggests this may be a read error. This chain joins TRBV12-3 or TRBV12-4 and TRBJ1-2; D not resolved. Trimming removed 3 bases from V and 6 bases from J, with 11 bases in between. CDR3 size: 13 residues. Here the CDR3 reads CASSFGRGNGYTF. The CDR3 region has the DNA TGTGCCAGCAGTTTCGGACGAGGAAATGGCTACACCTTC.

For this clonotype: Possible read error: a much larger clone is one base away. The V and J genes are TRBV4-1 and TRBJ1-2; D perhaps matches TRBD1 (5 bases). This CDR3 spans 14 amino acids. V was pared by 0 bases and J by 4 bases, with 9 bases between. Germline-derived CDR1 and CDR2 are MGHRA and YSYEKL. The chain's CDR3 is CASSQEGQRYGYTF. Here the CDR3 DNA reads TGCGCCAGCAGCCAAGAGGGGCAGCGCTATGGCTACACCTTC.

There are many counts of this clonotype. This chain links TRBV4-2 with TRBJ2-1, with 7 bases lining up with TRBD2. The V gene end was trimmed by 0 bases and the J gene end by 0 bases; junction bases not matched to a gene: 11. CDR1 is LGHNA and CDR2 is YNFKEQ in the germline V gene. CDR3 size: 19 residues. The CDR3 is CASSQDVDGGGGSYNEQFF. The CDR3, as DNA: TGTGCCAGCAGCCAAGACGTGGACGGAGGCGGGGGCTCCTACAATGAGCAGTTCTTC.

At least ten counts were recorded for this clonotype. V is TRBV5-6 and J is TRBJ1-6, with D maybe TRBD1 (6 bases). CDR1 is SGHDT, CDR2 YYEEEE, per germline. V was clipped by 2 bases and J by 9 bases, with 12 bases between them. The CDR3 is made up of 14 amino acids. The CDR3 sequence is CASSFRGAGSPLHF. DNA for the CDR3: TGTGCCAGCAGCTTTCGGGGGGCAGGTTCACCCCTCCACTTT.

This CDR3 reads CASSSLGDLGFGYTIYF. The CDR3 DNA sequence: TGTGCCAGCAGCAGCCTCGGGGACTTGGGCTTCGGCTACACCATATATTTT. This chain uses TRBV9 with TRBJ1-3, with TRBD1 as a possible D gene (5 bases). This CDR3 has 17 amino acids. Germline loops: CDR1 SGDLS, CDR2 YYNGEE. V lost 4 bases, J lost 8 bases, and 25 bases lay in between.

This sequence joins TRBV29-1 and TRBJ1-3; 11 bases map to TRBD1. V shed 6 bases and J 8 bases; nucleotides not matched to a gene: 15. Germline loops: CDR1 SQVTM, CDR2 ANQGSEA. This CDR3 spans 16 amino acids. The CDR3 nucleotides read TGCAGCGTATCTTTCGGACAGGGGGCGTGGGGCTACACCATATATTTT. The encoded protein is CSVSFGQGAWGYTIYF.